This paragraph covers one T cell receptor (beta chain) sequence. This entry belongs to a study of blood T cell repertoires in COVID-19. Study-level information: Sample material is recorded as cDNA or gDNA derived from T cells, B-cell-depleted T cells, or PBMCs.

Sequencing used immunoSEQ multiplex PCR; TCRdb keeps in-frame clones, though not all of them. The sample contains around 95,000 clones, approximately 90% of which appear only once. V was pared by 5 bases and J by 5 bases, with 18 bases between. The CDR3 is made up of 15 amino acids. This sequence originates from a man between 45 and 60 years old with active COVID-19. The rearrangement joins TRBV23-1 to TRBJ1-1, with D perhaps matching TRBD1 (6 bases). TRBV23-1 is an ORF for which the function is uncertain. Sequencing was performed on peripheral blood. CDR3 DNA: TGCGCCAGCAGTTCCAAACGCGGGGGCGGGACTGAAGCTTTCTTT. Its protein is CASSSKRGGGTEAFF.